The 22 T cell receptor beta chains below come from one sample, sequenced in a study of T cell responses to AZD1222 COVID-19 vaccine. Clones were sequenced by immunoSEQ multiplex PCR, and TCRdb holds only the in-frame ones, with some missing. The repertoire includes more than 250,000 clones, over 85% of them detected once, and 0.55% sits in the top ten. This specimen was peripheral blood, taken on day 0 of AZD1222 vaccination. These TCRs come from an adult in good health.

The chain uses TRBV14 and TRBJ1-2, with D perhaps TRBD1 (5 bases). Germline CDR1 reads SGHDN; CDR2 reads FVKESK. This CDR3 is built from 12 residues. The ends were cut back, 4 bases at V and 9 bases at J, with 12 bases in the middle. The CDR3 bases are TGTGCCAGCAGCCCGGGGCCGGTGAGCTACACCTTC. Translating gives CASSPGPVSYTF.

The chain has TRBV19 and TRBJ1-5, with D possibly matching TRBD1 (6 bases). The V gene's germline CDR1 is LNHDA and CDR2 SQIVND (reference sequence). The CDR3 has 14 residues. The V end lost 0 bases, the J end lost 6 bases, and 9 bases lay between the germline ends. CDR3 region: CASSIEGGFQPQHF. The CDR3 region has the DNA TGTGCCAGTAGTATAGAAGGGGGTTTTCAGCCCCAGCATTTT.

In DNA form, the CDR3 reads TGCGCCAGCAGCCATGACAGGGAGAACAATGAGCAGTTCTTC. Encoded protein: CASSHDRENNEQFF. V gene TRBV4-1 combines with J gene TRBJ2-1, with 7 bases matching TRBD1. The V segment lost 3 bases and the J segment 5 bases; nucleotides outside the gene matches: 4. There are 14 residues in the CDR3. CDR1 and CDR2 from the germline V gene are MGHRA and YSYEKL.

The chain recombines TRBV9 with TRBJ1-2; D possibly corresponds to TRBD1 (6 bases). Trimming left V 3 bases short and J 8 bases short, with 20 bases between. The germline CDR1 and CDR2 sequences are SGDLS and YYNGEE. The CDR3 sequence is 15 residues long. The CDR3 region is CASSANIGGGIGYTF. CDR3 DNA sequence: TGTGCCAGCAGCGCGAACATTGGGGGGGGCATCGGCTACACCTTC.

The chain joins TRBV15 to TRBJ2-3; no definite D call. This CDR3 has 16 residues. Between the trimmed V and J ends, which lost 0 bases and 4 bases, there was a span of 14 bases. Looked up from germline, CDR1 is LNHNV and CDR2 is YYDKDF (reference sequence). In nucleotides, the CDR3 is TGTGCCACCAGCAGAGATAGGGTCACTGGTCCAGATACGCAGTATTTT. Translation: CATSRDRVTGPDTQYF.

J is TRBJ1-1 and V is TRBV30, with a tentative D call TRBD1 (5 bases). The CDR3 covers 13 residues. The V end lost 2 bases, the J end lost 9 bases, and 16 bases lay between the germline ends. Germline CDR1 GTSNPN, CDR2 SVGIG (reference sequence). This CDR3 reads CAWSIWGQEKAFF. For the CDR3, the DNA is TGTGCCTGGAGTATATGGGGCCAAGAGAAAGCTTTCTTT.

Of note for this clone: This sample includes further DNA sequences coding for the same CDR3. This sequence joins TRBV7-9 and TRBJ1-6; D uncertain. V lost 5 bases and J lost 0, with 8 bases in between. Germline V gene data show CDR1 as SEHNR and CDR2 as FQNEAQ (reference sequence). The length of the CDR3 is 15 residues. The CDR3 protein is CASSLGSSYNSPLHF. The DNA of the CDR3 is TGTGCCAGCAGCCTAGGGAGCTCCTATAATTCACCCCTCCACTTT.

The chain combines TRBV2 with TRBJ2-7; D ambiguous. V was trimmed by 7 bases and J by 7 bases, leaving 17 bases between them. This CDR3 has 13 residues. In germline, CDR1 is SNHLY, CDR2 FYNNEI. CDR3 region: CASISDGFGEQYF. CDR3 DNA: TGTGCCAGCATTTCGGACGGGTTTGGGGAGCAGTACTTC.

The V call is TRBV9, the J call TRBJ2-5, with no clear D. In germline, CDR1 is SGDLS, CDR2 YYNGEE. The CDR3 runs 13 residues. Trimming left V 3 bases short and J 2 bases short, with 8 bases between. The CDR3 is CASSASMQETQYF. CDR3 coding DNA: TGTGCCAGCAGCGCCTCCATGCAAGAGACCCAGTACTTC.

The chain is built from TRBV9 and TRBJ1-1; no definite D call. Germline V gene lookup returns CDR1 SGDLS and CDR2 YYNGEE. The CDR3 has 13 residues. With 0 bases removed from V and 5 bases from J, the gap between germline ends came to 8 bases. The CDR3 DNA is TGTGCCAGCAGCGTAGCCCCCTCTACTGAAGCTTTCTTT. Its protein is CASSVAPSTEAFF.

The genes are TRBV12-3 or TRBV12-4 and TRBJ1-1; no clear D gene. The length of the CDR3 is 13 residues. Trimming took 5 bases from V and 4 from J, leaving 11 bases between them. The CDR3 loop is CASSQGLGTEAFF. The CDR3 nucleotides are TGTGCCAGCAGTCAAGGGCTGGGCACTGAAGCTTTCTTT.

The CDR3 region has the DNA TGCGCCAGCAGCTCGAATTTGGCTTACAATGAGCAGTTCTTC. The encoded protein is CASSSNLAYNEQFF. The V and J genes are TRBV5-1 and TRBJ2-1, with D uncertain. CDR3 size: 14 residues. V was trimmed by 3 bases and J by 4 bases, leaving 11 bases between them. The germline V gene encodes CDR1 SGHRS and CDR2 YFSETQ.

The chain has TRBV28 and TRBJ1-2, with TRBD1 matching 10 bases. Trimming cost V 6 bases and J 8 bases; bases outside gene matches: 9. This CDR3 region has 14 residues. CDR1 and CDR2 from the germline V gene are MDHEN and SYDVKM. The CDR3 region has the DNA TGTGCCAGCAGATTTACGGGACAGGGGACCGGCTACACCTTC. This codes for CASRFTGQGTGYTF.

J is TRBJ1-1 and V is TRBV12-3 or TRBV12-4; D remains ambiguous. Trimming cost V 5 bases and J 1 base, with 8 bases left between them. CDR3 length: 13 residues. In DNA form, the CDR3 reads TGTGCCAGCAGTCCGGAGAGGAACACTGAAGCTTTCTTT. This gives the protein CASSPERNTEAFF.

In DNA form, the CDR3 reads TGTGCCAGCAGTGAAACCGTTAACTATGGCTACACCTTC. This encodes CASSETVNYGYTF. V is TRBV6-1 and J is TRBJ1-2, with no clear D. The CDR3 contains 13 residues. The germline gives CDR1 MNHNS, CDR2 SASEGT. Trimming stripped 2 bases from V and 1 base from J, with 5 bases between.

The chain couples TRBV20-1 to TRBJ2-7; the D call may be TRBD1 or TRBD2 (5 bases each). Germline loops: CDR1 DFQATT, CDR2 SNEGSKA (reference sequence). V lost 3 bases and J lost 3, with 9 bases in between. This CDR3 spans 12 amino acids. CDR3 region: CSASWDGYEQYF. In DNA form, the CDR3 reads TGCAGTGCTAGTTGGGACGGCTACGAGCAGTACTTC.

The genes are TRBV2 and TRBJ1-2, with a weak D call TRBD1 (6 bases). Trimming removed 3 bases from V and 3 bases from J, with 11 bases in between. In germline, CDR1 is SNHLY, CDR2 FYNNEI. The CDR3 extends over 14 amino acids. CDR3 DNA: TGTGCCAGCAGTGAGATACAGGGCGACTATGGCTACACCTTC. Protein product: CASSEIQGDYGYTF.

The rearrangement joins TRBV11-2 to TRBJ1-1, with D maybe TRBD1 (5 bases). CDR1 is SGHAT and CDR2 is FQNNGV in the germline V gene. The CDR3 has 14 amino acids. The ends were cut back, 1 base at V and 5 bases at J, with 11 bases in the middle. The chain's CDR3 is CASSLGPKGTEAFF. The DNA for the CDR3 is TGTGCCAGCAGCTTAGGCCCAAAGGGGACTGAAGCTTTCTTT. The full variable domain, rest sourced from reference TRBV11-2 and TRBJ1-1, is EAGVAQSPRYKIIEKRQSVAFWCNPISGHATLYWYQQILGQGPKLLIQFQNNGVVDDSQLPKDRFSAERLKGVDSTLKIQPAKLEDSAVYLCASSLGPKGTEAFFGQGTRLTVV.

This chain uses TRBV5-6 with TRBJ2-5; 11 bases line up with TRBD2. The CDR3 loop spans 16 amino acids. V lost 0 bases and J lost 5; bases outside the gene matches: 6. Germline loops: CDR1 SGHDT, CDR2 YYEEEE. The CDR3 nucleotides are TGTGCCAGCAGCTTGGAAACTAGCGGGAGCAACGAGACCCAGTACTTC. Protein sequence: CASSLETSGSNETQYF.

V and J are TRBV15 and TRBJ2-1; 8 bases map to TRBD2. CDR1 and CDR2 (germline): LNHNV, YYDKDF (reference sequence). The CDR3 runs to 16 residues. J was trimmed by 2 bases and V by 0 bases; bases with no gene match: 3. The CDR3: CATSRDGRGAYNEQFF. Written as DNA, the CDR3 is TGTGCCACCAGCAGAGATGGGCGGGGGGCCTACAATGAGCAGTTCTTC.

The chain is built from TRBV28 and TRBJ1-1, with TRBD1 matching 10 bases. Losses at the gene ends were 4 bases for V and 6 bases for J; bases not matched to a gene: 5. This CDR3 has 14 residues. CDR1 and CDR2 from the germline V gene are MDHEN and SYDVKM. This chain's CDR3 is CASSSSGTGAEAFF. The CDR3 DNA follows: TGTGCCAGCAGTTCGTCCGGGACAGGGGCTGAAGCTTTCTTT.

V is TRBV4-1 and J is TRBJ2-1; TRBD2 is a possible D gene (6 bases). There are 16 residues in the CDR3. V dropped 4 bases and J dropped 6 bases, with 19 bases sitting between them. Germline V gene sequence: CDR1 MGHRA, CDR2 YSYEKL. This chain's CDR3 is CASSLDRGGRINEQFF. DNA of the CDR3: TGCGCCAGCAGCCTAGATCGAGGAGGGAGGATCAATGAGCAGTTCTTC.